This TCR beta chain was captured by sequencing in a study of shared clonotypes between healthy human individuals. Looked up from germline, CDR1 is SGHRS and CDR2 is YFSETQ. The ends were cut back, 0 bases at V and 3 bases at J, with 13 bases in the middle. This CDR3 spans 16 amino acids. Some clones are missing from TCRdb's copy, which holds only in-frame ones; the method was immunoSEQ multiplex PCR. The sample holds 650,000 to 750,000 clones, around 72% seen once. The chain uses TRBV5-1 and TRBJ1-3; no reliable D call. The specimen sequenced was memory CD4+ T cells sorted from blood. Subset given: CD45RA-negative fraction. The sequence derives from a woman in her thirties in good health. The CDR3 DNA sequence: TGCGCCAGCAGCTTGGCCCCCCTAACGGTTGGAAACACCATATATTTT. Translation gives CASSLAPLTVGNTIYF.